Following are 17 T cell receptor beta chains from one sample sequenced in a study of cytomegalovirus exposure and HLA in healthy donors. Profiled with immunoSEQ multiplex PCR; TCRdb holds only in-frame clones, not every one. This table holds nearly 80,000 clones, 80% to 95% found once. The specimen sequenced was PBMCs. The source of these receptors is a woman younger than 45 in good health and CMV-seronegative.

V gene TRBV30 combines with J gene TRBJ1-1; 7 nucleotides align to TRBD1. CDR1 is GTSNPN and CDR2 is SVGIG in the germline V gene (reference sequence). Trimming at V came to 5 bases and at J to 9 bases, leaving 12 bases not matched to a gene. The CDR3 has 13 residues. Here the CDR3 reads CAWASTGFQKAFF. As DNA, the CDR3 is TGTGCCTGGGCGTCGACAGGGTTTCAAAAAGCTTTCTTT.

V and J are TRBV7-9 and TRBJ2-7; D is possibly TRBD1 (5 bases). The V end was cut by 1 base, the J end by 6 bases, with 16 bases between. This CDR3 has 15 residues. CDR1 and CDR2 (germline): SEHNR, FQNEAQ (reference sequence). The CDR3 here is CASSLVSGGAPEQYF. As DNA, the CDR3 is TGTGCCAGCAGCTTAGTCTCAGGTGGGGCCCCCGAGCAGTACTTC.

This clone was seen a single time. The chain couples TRBV9 to TRBJ1-2; weak D call: TRBD1 (6 bases). Germline CDR1 is SGDLS and CDR2 is YYNGEE. V was pared by 4 bases and J by 2 bases, with 12 bases between. The CDR3 extends over 14 amino acids. CDR3 residues: CASSKEGQNYGYTF. The CDR3 DNA reads TGTGCCAGCAGCAAAGAAGGACAGAACTATGGCTACACCTTC.

This chain joins TRBV7-9 and TRBJ2-3, with TRBD2 identical over 9 bases. There are 16 residues in the CDR3. Germline V gene data show CDR1 as SEHNR and CDR2 as FQNEAQ (reference sequence). J lost 1 base, V lost 5 bases, and 7 bases had no gene match. CDR3 sequence (DNA): TGTGCCAGCAGCCCCGGGACTAGCTCGGGCACAGATACGCAGTATTTT. Its translation is CASSPGTSSGTDTQYF.

This clone has a handful of counts. V and J are TRBV5-6 and TRBJ2-6; no firm D call. The CDR3 sequence is 16 residues long. The V gene lost 0 bases and the J gene lost 0 bases, with 7 bases spanning the gap. Germline assignment: CDR1 SGHDT and CDR2 YYEEEE. The CDR3 DNA is TGTGCCAGCAGCTTGGACCCCTACTCTGGGGCCAACGTCCTGACTTTC. Protein: CASSLDPYSGANVLTF.

The chain couples TRBV18 to TRBJ2-3; 8 nucleotides line up with TRBD2. This CDR3 is 18 amino acids long. Germline V gene lookup returns CDR1 KGHSH and CDR2 LQKENI. V gave up 2 bases and J gave up 0 bases; unmatched junction bases: 10. CDR3 in DNA: TGTGCCAGCTCACCAGATGTCCGGGAGGGCCTAAGCACAGATACGCAGTATTTT. It is translated as CASSPDVREGLSTDTQYF.

The chain combines TRBV19 with TRBJ1-5; unclear D gene. The V and J ends lost 7 bases and 0 bases respectively, with 13 bases between them. The CDR3 spans 15 residues. Germline values: CDR1 LNHDA, CDR2 SQIVND (reference sequence). This CDR3 is CASKIEVRSNQPQHF. In DNA, the CDR3 is TGTGCCAGTAAAATAGAAGTGCGTAGCAATCAGCCCCAGCATTTT.

The chain uses TRBV19 and TRBJ1-5; 7 nucleotides match TRBD1. The CDR3 has 16 amino acids. The V and J ends lost 1 base and 3 bases, in that order; junction bases with no gene match: 6. Germline lookup yields CDR1 LNHDA and CDR2 SQIVND (reference sequence). The CDR3 bases are TGTGCCAGTAGTATAGTGGACAGGAATTACAATCAGCCCCAGCATTTT. Amino acids: CASSIVDRNYNQPQHF.

This chain uses TRBV5-1 with TRBJ2-5; possibly TRBD2 for D (6 bases). The CDR3 totals 14 residues. The V and J ends lost 6 bases and 0 bases respectively, with 12 bases between them. Germline V gene data show CDR1 as SGHRS and CDR2 as YFSETQ. Here the CDR3 DNA reads TGCGCCAGCACCCTGTCGGGGGACCAAGAGACCCAGTACTTC. As protein: CASTLSGDQETQYF.

This chain links TRBV4-2 with TRBJ2-3, with 8 bases aligning to TRBD2. V lost 1 base to trimming and J lost 1 base; unmatched junction nucleotides: 7. CDR3 length equals 17 residues. Germline CDR1 reads LGHNA; CDR2 reads YNFKEQ. This CDR3 reads CASSQGSTSGGTDTQYF. CDR3 DNA sequence: TGTGCCAGCAGCCAAGGTTCCACTAGCGGTGGCACAGATACGCAGTATTTT.

The chain couples TRBV10-3 to TRBJ2-3; D is possibly TRBD2 (6 bases). The CDR3 loop spans 15 amino acids. Germline-derived CDR1 and CDR2 are ENHRY and SYGVKD. Between the trimmed V and J ends, which lost 2 bases and 2 bases, there was a span of 11 bases. This chain's CDR3 is CAISEVGLPTDTQYF. The CDR3, as DNA: TGTGCCATCAGTGAGGTGGGACTCCCCACAGATACGCAGTATTTT.

The chain carries TRBV6-1 and TRBJ1-1; D is perhaps TRBD1 (5 bases). The CDR3 runs 13 residues. Deletions cut 6 bases from V and 1 base from J, with 9 bases between. The V gene's germline CDR1 is MNHNS and CDR2 SASEGT. The CDR3 reads CASRAQENTEAFF. DNA for the CDR3: TGTGCCAGCAGGGCACAGGAGAACACTGAAGCTTTCTTT.

The chain employs TRBV30 and TRBJ2-7; possible D gene TRBD2, 5 bases. V gave up 5 bases and J gave up 3 bases, with 14 bases separating them. The CDR3 has 13 residues. CDR1 GTSNPN and CDR2 SVGIG come from the germline V gene (reference sequence). The CDR3 protein is CAWQRGPYYEQYF. The CDR3 nucleotides read TGTGCCTGGCAGAGAGGGCCCTACTACGAGCAGTACTTC.

The chain is built from TRBV4-2 and TRBJ1-2; D may be TRBD1 (5 bases). The CDR3 is made up of 15 amino acids. The germline V gene encodes CDR1 LGHNA and CDR2 YNFKEQ. Trimming removed 1 base at V and 2 bases at J, with 11 bases between. This CDR3 is CASSQARPGNYGYTF. DNA for the CDR3: TGTGCCAGCAGCCAAGCCAGACCAGGGAACTATGGCTACACCTTC.

V is TRBV7-8 and J is TRBJ1-1; no definite D call. Germline CDR1 and CDR2: SGHVS and FQNEAQ. The ends were cut back, 3 bases at V and 0 bases at J, with 8 bases in the middle. This CDR3 spans 14 amino acids. The CDR3 DNA sequence: TGTGCCAGCAGCTTCCAAACACTGAACACTGAAGCTTTCTTT. Its translation is CASSFQTLNTEAFF.

V gene TRBV15 combines with J gene TRBJ1-4, with D maybe TRBD1 (5 bases). Germline lookup yields CDR1 LNHNV and CDR2 YYDKDF (reference sequence). The CDR3 sequence is 15 residues long. The V and J ends lost 0 bases and 13 bases respectively, with 18 bases between them. The CDR3: CATSREGEGQWGLFF. The DNA of the CDR3 is TGTGCCACCAGCAGAGAGGGGGAGGGCCAATGGGGACTGTTTTTT. Together with reference TRBV15 and TRBJ1-4, the CDR3 gives the full variable domain: DAMVIQNPRYQVTQFGKPVTLSCSQTLNHNVMYWYQQKSSQAPKLLFHYYDKDFNNEADTPDNFQSRRPNTSFCFLDIRSPGLGDTAMYLCATSREGEGQWGLFFGSGTQLSVL.

The chain couples TRBV6-1 to TRBJ1-1; D remains unclear. Germline CDR1 MNHNS, CDR2 SASEGT. V shed 4 bases and J shed 0 bases, with 15 bases lying between them. This CDR3 is 16 amino acids long. CDR3 bases: TGTGCCAGCAGTGCCTCCAGGTTGCCCTTGAACACTGAAGCTTTCTTT. Translation gives CASSASRLPLNTEAFF.